One and the same sample provided the 7 T cell receptor beta chains below, sequenced in a study of radiation and T cells in renal cell carcinoma. The data were produced by immunoSEQ multiplex PCR, yet TCRdb's version contains in-frame clones alone and is incomplete. The data contain more than 10,000 clones, about 71% of them seen just once; the ten biggest clones take up under 20%. Treatment: treatment-naive control, cytoreductive nephrectomy. The specimen was tumor tissue, collected from a patient whose treatment was nephrectomy without radiotherapy. The receptor set was obtained from a woman of 80 years or more with renal cell carcinoma.

The chain carries TRBV2 and TRBJ2-7; D not resolved. The CDR3 consists of 12 residues. CDR1 is SNHLY and CDR2 is FYNNEI in the germline V gene. The V gene lost 2 bases and the J gene lost 6 bases, with 8 bases spanning the gap. The CDR3 reads CASSENPIEQYF. CDR3 bases: TGTGCCAGCAGTGAAAACCCCATCGAGCAGTACTTC.

This chain links TRBV25-1 with TRBJ2-5; the match to TRBD2 covers 8 bases. The V gene's germline CDR1 is MGHDK and CDR2 SYGVNS. The ends lost 6 bases at V and 4 bases at J; junction bases unmatched: 16. The CDR3 extends over 17 amino acids. The CDR3 DNA reads as TGTGCCAGCAGCGAACCCCCCAATCGGGGGGGCCGAGAGACCCAGTACTTC. It codes for CASSEPPNRGGRETQYF.

This clone was found a few times. The rearrangement uses TRBV19 and TRBJ1-1; weak D call: TRBD1 (6 bases). Germline CDR1 reads LNHDA; CDR2 reads SQIVND (reference sequence). Trimming stripped 7 bases from V and 5 bases from J, with 14 bases between. There are 13 residues in the CDR3. The CDR3 is CASTPDRLTEAFF. In DNA, the CDR3 is TGTGCCAGTACCCCCGACAGGTTAACTGAAGCTTTCTTT.

This clone has only a few counts. The chain combines TRBV9 with TRBJ2-3; D might be TRBD1 (5 bases). The CDR3 is 16 residues long. Trimming stripped 0 bases from V and 0 bases from J, with 11 bases between. Per the germline V gene, CDR1 is SGDLS and CDR2 is YYNGEE. The CDR3 spells CASSVGTGASTDTQYF. The DNA for the CDR3 is TGTGCCAGCAGCGTAGGAACAGGTGCTAGCACAGATACGCAGTATTTT.

The gene calls are TRBV27 and TRBJ2-7, with 8 bases fitting TRBD1. This CDR3 region has 15 residues. V was pared by 2 bases and J by 4 bases, with 7 bases of the junction left unmatched. In germline, CDR1 is MNHEY, CDR2 SMNVEV (reference sequence). CDR3 nucleotide sequence: TGTGCCAGCAGTTTAGTTCCAGGGGGCTTTTACGAGCAGTACGTC. It codes for CASSLVPGGFYEQYV.

There are a few counts of this clone. The genes are TRBV4-3 and TRBJ2-6, with D possibly being TRBD1 (5 bases). CDR3 length equals 21 residues. Germline V gives CDR1 LGHNA, CDR2 YSLEER. V was shortened by 0 bases and J by 0 bases, with 21 bases between the two germline ends. DNA for the CDR3: TGCGCCAGCAGCCAAGATTCTGGGGCTGACAGCCTCTACTCTGGGGCCAACGTCCTGACTTTC. Protein sequence: CASSQDSGADSLYSGANVLTF.

By its share, this clone is medium-sized (0.01 to 0.1%). This rearrangement joins TRBV7-9 to TRBJ1-1; D call uncertain. The germline V gene encodes CDR1 SEHNR and CDR2 FQNEAQ (reference sequence). V gave up 3 bases and J gave up 3 bases, with 8 bases separating them. This CDR3 has 13 residues. In nucleotides, the CDR3 is TGTGCCAGCAGCTTTTCTGGAGACACTGAAGCTTTCTTT. Protein sequence: CASSFSGDTEAFF.